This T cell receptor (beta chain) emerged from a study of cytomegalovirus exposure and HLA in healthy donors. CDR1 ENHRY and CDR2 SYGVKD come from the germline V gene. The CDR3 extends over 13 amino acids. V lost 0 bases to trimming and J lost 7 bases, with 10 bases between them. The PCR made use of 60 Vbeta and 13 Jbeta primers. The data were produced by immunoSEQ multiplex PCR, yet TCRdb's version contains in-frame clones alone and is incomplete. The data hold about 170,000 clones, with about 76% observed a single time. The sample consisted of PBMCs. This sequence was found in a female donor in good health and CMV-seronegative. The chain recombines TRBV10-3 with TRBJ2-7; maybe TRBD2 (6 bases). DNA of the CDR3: TGTGCCATCAGTGAGTCCAGTGGGGGGGAGCAGTACTTC. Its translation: CAISESSGGEQYF.